This T cell receptor (beta chain) came from a study of T cell repertoires in cytomegalovirus infection. Study details: TCR beta signatures that were public indicated CMV infection and matching HLA type. Study results and limitations: The study found HLA-C-restricted CMV-specific TCR beta clonotypes dominating the ex vivo response. Summed frequency of public TCR beta families distinguished CMV carriers with the relevant HLA.

Comments on this clonotype: Its antigen is unidentified.

Via MiXCR, TCRdb re-called the reads, giving one row per CDR3 protein. The sample lists hundreds of thousands of distinct CDR3 sequences, roughly 36% occurring once. The CDR3 is made up of 13 amino acids. The ends lost 5 bases at V and 8 bases at J; junction bases unmatched: 5. This TCR was sampled from a human donor in good health (CMV status not recorded). Some clones in this sample may be carry-over from other donors' samples. The chain recombines TRBV12-3 or TRBV12-4 with TRBJ2-1; the match to TRBD1 covers 8 bases. Sequenced input: PBMCs. The CDR3 protein is CASSPQDRDEQFF. The CDR3 coding sequence is TGTGCCAGCAGTCCCCAGGACAGGGATGAGCAGTTCTTC.